The entry below gives a single T cell receptor beta chain sequence along with its context. The data stem from a study of beta chain features in type 1 diabetes. Expressed TCRB transcripts were sequenced because the isolated RNA had all been reverse transcribed beforehand. Here immunoSEQ multiplex PCR was the method, and the copy in TCRdb shows in-frame clones only, minus some. The table shows 25,000 or so clones, with roughly 69% occurring only once. Trimming removed 6 bases from V and 5 bases from J; junction bases left unmatched: 4. The CDR3 spans 14 residues. Germline CDR1 is ENHRY and CDR2 is SYGVKD.

Sequenced sample: Tregs from blood. The TCR originated in a woman in her thirties or forties in good health. The chain links TRBV10-3 to TRBJ1-6; 7 bases line up with TRBD1. The CDR3 is CAIRGTANNSPLHF. The CDR3, as DNA: TGTGCCATCAGGGGGACAGCGAATAATTCACCCCTCCACTTT.